Presented here are 26 T cell receptor beta chains from one specimen sequenced in a study of spatial heterogeneity in lung cancer. Study conclusions and caveats: Counts of expanded alpha and beta TCRs within tumors tracked the tumor nonsynonymous mutation count.

Which antigens these TCRs recognize remains unknown. Time point meaning: sample taken at primary tumor resection. TCRdb recomputed calls from the 5' RACE reads with MiXCR, one row per CDR3 protein. Seen here are around 5,100 distinct CDR3 sequences, under 5% observed once, and the top ten hold around 25%. Material: lung tumor tissue, obtained at surgery. The receptors come from a male donor with early-stage non-small cell lung cancer.

This clonotype is medium-sized by share. This beta chain is off target for a library built for alpha chains, so its abundance means little. V usage is TRBV5-6 and J usage is TRBJ1-2; D may be TRBD1 (6 bases). Trimming cost V 1 base and J 6 bases, with 10 bases left between them. This CDR3 comprises 13 residues. CDR1 is SGHDT, CDR2 YYEEEE, per germline. CDR3 sequence reads: CASSLRQAHGYTF. DNA for the CDR3: TGTGCCAGCAGCTTGCGACAGGCTCATGGCTACACCTTC. The whole variable domain, filled in from reference TRBV5-6 and TRBJ1-2, reads DAGVTQSPTHLIKTRGQQVTLRCSPKSGHDTVSWYQQALGQGPQFIFQYYEEEERQRGNFPDRFSGHQFPNYSSELNVNALLLGDSALYLCASSLRQAHGYTFGSGTRLTVV.

Judged by abundance, this clonotype is medium-sized. This beta chain is a stray sequence in a library constructed for alpha chains; its clone size is not meaningful. The J gene is TRBJ2-3, the V gene TRBV7-9; no reliable D call. Trimming removed 2 bases from V and 5 bases from J, with 5 bases in between. This CDR3 has 12 amino acids. Germline assignment: CDR1 SEHNR and CDR2 FQNEAQ (reference sequence). The CDR3 protein is CASSLTGDTQYF. The CDR3 DNA follows: TGTGCCAGCAGCTTAACGGGAGATACGCAGTATTTT.

This clonotype was seen at least ten times. The library was built for alpha chains, so this beta chain is an off-target read and its size means little. The CDR3 reads CASSIYSLGNSPLHF. The CDR3, as DNA: TGTGCCAGCAGCATCTACAGTTTGGGTAATTCACCCCTCCACTTT. The chain recombines TRBV7-2 with TRBJ1-6, with D unresolved. From germline, CDR1 is SGHTA and CDR2 FQGNSA. This CDR3 has 15 amino acids. Trimming stripped 5 bases from V and 6 bases from J, with 14 bases between.

This clonotype was detected many times. With the library built for alpha chains, this beta chain is off target and its frequency is not meaningful. The chain couples TRBV2 to TRBJ1-6, with D perhaps matching TRBD1 (6 bases). V was trimmed by 1 base and J by 8 bases, leaving 15 bases between them. Germline CDR1 is SNHLY and CDR2 is FYNNEI. The CDR3 is 16 amino acids. The CDR3 nucleotides are TGTGCCAGCAGTGAAGGGGGGCTTCCATCCTATTCACCCCTCCACTTT. It codes for CASSEGGLPSYSPLHF.

As to this clonotype: The library was built for alpha chains, so this beta chain is an off-target read and its size means little. The rearrangement joins TRBV11-2 to TRBJ1-5, with D maybe TRBD1 (6 bases). Germline V lookup: CDR1 SGHAT, CDR2 FQNNGV. The CDR3 totals 14 residues. Deletions cut 5 bases from V and 5 bases from J, with 13 bases between. The CDR3 loop is CASSLVQGDQPQHF. CDR3 nucleotide sequence: TGTGCCAGCAGCCTCGTACAGGGAGATCAGCCCCAGCATTTT.

Worth noting for this clonotype: Because this beta chain is a stray read in a library intended to capture alpha chains, its abundance should not be given much weight. V and J are TRBV6-2 or TRBV6-3 and TRBJ1-1; the D gene is possibly TRBD1 (5 bases). In germline, CDR1 is MNHEY, CDR2 SVGEGT. The V end lost 8 bases, the J end lost 4 bases, and 8 bases lay between the germline ends. The CDR3 length is 11 residues. CDR3 residues: CASRQGTEAFF. The CDR3 DNA reads as TGTGCCAGCCGGCAGGGCACTGAAGCTTTCTTT.

Relative to its sample, this clonotype is medium-sized. For a library built for alpha chains, this beta chain is a stray read; little rests on its size. The CDR3 DNA follows: TGTGCCAGCAGTCAGGGACCCTATAGCAATCAGCCCCAGCATTTT. Translating it yields CASSQGPYSNQPQHF. This chain links TRBV6-5 with TRBJ1-5, with a possible D match to TRBD1 (5 bases). Germline CDR1 reads MNHEY; CDR2 reads SVGAGI. The CDR3 contains 15 residues. V was clipped by 5 bases and J by 0 bases, with 11 bases between them.

This clonotype has ten or more counts. For a library built for alpha chains, this beta chain is a stray read; little rests on its size. The rearrangement links TRBV6-6 to TRBJ1-2; 7 bases match TRBD1. CDR1 is MNHNY and CDR2 is SVGAGI in the germline V gene (reference sequence). This CDR3 contains 14 residues. V dropped 2 bases and J dropped 6; count of bases not matched to a gene: 6. The CDR3, as DNA: TGTGCCAGCAGTTACACCGGGACAGCCCATGGCTACACCTTC. Its translation: CASSYTGTAHGYTF.

Many counts were recorded for this clonotype. This beta chain came through as a stray read in a library set up for alpha chains, and its size says little. This chain uses TRBV11-2 with TRBJ1-1; TRBD1 is a possible D gene (6 bases). Trimming cost V 7 bases and J 5 bases, with 23 bases left between them. The CDR3 has 16 amino acids. Germline CDR1 SGHAT, CDR2 FQNNGV. The CDR3 loop reads CASTNSPMGGGTEAFF. CDR3 nucleotides: TGTGCCAGCACCAACTCCCCCATGGGAGGGGGAACTGAAGCTTTCTTT.

This clonotype counts as medium-sized. This beta chain lies outside the target of a library built for alpha chains; its clone size means little. The chain employs TRBV7-9 and TRBJ2-1; 10 nucleotides match TRBD2. Looked up from germline, CDR1 is SEHNR and CDR2 is FQNEAQ (reference sequence). V gave up 1 base and J gave up 6 bases; unmatched junction bases: 3. The CDR3 contains 15 residues. The CDR3 is CASSLVLAGINEQFF. The CDR3 region has the DNA TGTGCCAGCAGCTTAGTACTAGCGGGGATCAATGAGCAGTTCTTC.

At least ten counts were recorded for this clonotype. This beta chain is a stray read from a library made for alpha chains; its abundance is not meaningful. The chain has TRBV7-2 and TRBJ2-7, with D maybe TRBD1 (6 bases). Trimming removed 1 base at V and 9 bases at J, with 19 bases between. This CDR3 has 15 residues. CDR1 and CDR2 from the germline V gene are SGHTA and FQGNSA. CDR3 sequence: CASSLDLSAGVAQYF. CDR3 DNA: TGTGCCAGCAGCTTAGATTTGTCGGCAGGGGTTGCGCAGTACTTC.

This clonotype was detected only a few times. This beta chain is a stray sequence in a library constructed for alpha chains; its clone size is not meaningful. The rearrangement uses TRBV7-8 and TRBJ2-1; weak D call: TRBD2 (5 bases). Per germline, CDR1 SGHVS and CDR2 FQNEAQ. V was trimmed by 5 bases and J by 4 bases, leaving 12 bases between them. The CDR3 runs 14 residues. CDR3 DNA sequence: TGTGCCAGCAGCCCCCGGGAAGTTTACAATGAGCAGTTCTTC. It translates to CASSPREVYNEQFF. Full variable domain (remainder filled in from reference TRBV7-8 and TRBJ2-1): GAGVSQSPRYKVAKRGQDVALRCDPISGHVSLFWYQQALGQGPEFLTYFQNEAQLDKSGLPSDRFFAERPEGSVSTLKIQRTQQEDSAVYLCASSPREVYNEQFFGPGTRLTVL.

In its sample, this clonotype was seen many times. This beta chain lies outside the target of a library built for alpha chains; its clone size means little. This chain joins TRBV10-3 and TRBJ2-3; 8 bases map to TRBD2. With 3 bases clipped from V and 4 bases from J, the junction kept 9 bases outside the gene matches. CDR3 length equals 16 residues. CDR1 and CDR2 from the germline V gene are ENHRY and SYGVKD. CDR3 bases: TGTGCCATCAGTGACAGGGCGGGAGGCCCCCCAGATACGCAGTATTTT. Amino acids: CAISDRAGGPPDTQYF.

Ten or more counts support this clonotype. As an off-target read in a library built for alpha chains, this beta chain has a frequency of little significance. V and J are TRBV6-1 and TRBJ1-4; TRBD1 matches 7 bases. V lost 6 bases, J lost 2 bases, and 3 bases stayed unmatched. The CDR3 is 14 amino acids. The V gene's germline CDR1 is MNHNS and CDR2 SASEGT. The CDR3 DNA follows: TGTGCCAGCAGGACAGGGATGACTAATGAAAAACTGTTTTTT. Amino acids: CASRTGMTNEKLFF.

The sample holds many counts of this clonotype. This beta chain appears as a stray read in a library generated for alpha chains; its size is not informative. The chain employs TRBV11-3 and TRBJ2-3; 11 bases are a match to TRBD2. CDR1 is SGHNT, CDR2 YENEEA, per germline. V trimming: 3 bases; J trimming: 6 bases; junction bases outside the gene matches: 2. The CDR3 has 14 residues. In DNA form, the CDR3 reads TGTGCCAGCAGCTTCACTAGCGGGAGCGATACGCAGTATTTT. Translated: CASSFTSGSDTQYF.

This clonotype is termed medium-sized (0.01 to 0.1%). This beta chain turned up in a library designed for alpha chains; as an off-target read, its abundance says little. The gene calls are TRBV4-1 and TRBJ2-3, with D perhaps matching TRBD1 (6 bases). The germline V gene encodes CDR1 MGHRA and CDR2 YSYEKL. Trimming pared 1 base from V and 1 base from J, leaving 12 bases between. The CDR3 spans 16 residues. The CDR3: CASSQAGQSRTDTQYF. CDR3 DNA sequence: TGCGCCAGCAGCCAAGCCGGACAGAGCCGCACAGATACGCAGTATTTT.

Within the sample, this clonotype is medium-sized. A library prepared for alpha chains yielded this beta chain as an off-target read; its size is of little meaning. The J gene is TRBJ2-2, the V gene TRBV6-4; D is possibly TRBD1 or TRBD2 (5 bases each). CDR3 length equals 14 residues. Germline CDR1 reads MRHNA; CDR2 reads SNTAGT. Trimming pared 0 bases from V and 4 bases from J, leaving 6 bases between. In DNA, the CDR3 is TGTGCCAGCAGTGACTCGAGGGGCACCGGGGAGCTGTTTTTT. Translated: CASSDSRGTGELFF.

In this sample, this clonotype turned up many times. Because the library targeted alpha chains, this beta chain is an off-target read whose size means little. This chain connects TRBV5-4 to TRBJ2-3; D call uncertain. Germline assignment: CDR1 SGHNT and CDR2 YYREEE (reference sequence). Deletions cut 4 bases from V and 5 bases from J, with 8 bases between. This CDR3 has 12 amino acids. The CDR3 region is CASSQRGDTQYF. CDR3 coding DNA: TGTGCCAGCAGCCAGCGAGGAGATACGCAGTATTTT.

This clonotype was found a few times. This beta chain appears as a stray read in a library generated for alpha chains; its size is not informative. The rearrangement links TRBV5-1 to TRBJ1-1, with 7 bases identical to TRBD1. The CDR3 extends over 14 amino acids. Trimming at V came to 0 bases and at J to 1 base, leaving 0 bases not matched to a gene. The germline V gene encodes CDR1 SGHRS and CDR2 YFSETQ. The CDR3 DNA is TGCGCCAGCAGCTTGGACAGGGGGAACACTGAAGCTTTCTTT. Translating it yields CASSLDRGNTEAFF.

About this clonotype: With the library built for alpha chains, this beta chain is off target and its frequency is not meaningful. V gene TRBV12-3 or TRBV12-4 combines with J gene TRBJ2-7; maybe TRBD1 (6 bases). Trimming cost V 3 bases and J 0 bases, with 12 bases left between them. The CDR3 is 15 residues long. The CDR3 here is CASSLEDSSSYEQYF. The CDR3 nucleotides read TGTGCCAGCAGTTTGGAGGACAGCAGCTCCTACGAGCAGTACTTC.

In its sample, this clonotype was seen many times. Within a library made for alpha chains, this beta chain is off target, and its count is uninformative. The genes are TRBV7-2 and TRBJ1-2, with 8 bases matching TRBD1. J lost 8 bases, V lost 6 bases, and 14 bases had no gene match. The germline CDR1 and CDR2 sequences are SGHTA and FQGNSA. There are 15 residues in the CDR3. DNA for the CDR3: TGTGCCAGCAGGACTGAGACAGGGGAGTCCTACGGCTACACCTTC. Its protein product is CASRTETGESYGYTF.

Many counts were recorded for this clonotype. With the library built for alpha chains, this beta chain is off target and its frequency is not meaningful. The V call is TRBV7-2, the J call TRBJ2-1; tentative D call: TRBD2 (6 bases). V was shortened by 1 base and J by 2 bases, with 9 bases between the two germline ends. Per the germline V gene, CDR1 is SGHTA and CDR2 is FQGNSA. This CDR3 region has 15 residues. As DNA, the CDR3 is TGTGCCAGCAGCTTAGTGCGGGGCACCTACAATGAGCAGTTCTTC. It specifies CASSLVRGTYNEQFF.

Ten or more counts support this clonotype. The junction departs from germline at one end; a sequencing error may be responsible. For a library built for alpha chains, this beta chain is a stray read; little rests on its size. The V and J genes are TRBV7-7 and TRBJ2-3; either TRBD1 or TRBD2 may supply D (6 bases each). The CDR3 length is 16 residues. Germline CDR1 reads SSHAT; CDR2 reads FNYEAQ (reference sequence). The CDR3 loop reads CASSSGGGRSTDTQYF. The CDR3 DNA is TGTGCTAGCAGCTCAGGAGGGGGACGCAGCACAGATACGCAGTATTTT.

This clonotype was found many times. This beta chain represents an off-target read in a library built for alpha chains; its size is of limited meaning. The genes are TRBV4-2 and TRBJ2-3; TRBD1 aligns across 9 bases. CDR1 and CDR2 from the germline V gene are LGHNA and YNFKEQ. Trimming at V came to 4 bases and at J to 0 bases, leaving 5 bases not matched to a gene. The CDR3 contains 16 residues. CDR3 nucleotides: TGTGCCAGCAGCCGGGGACAGGGTACTAGCACAGATACGCAGTATTTT. Encoded protein: CASSRGQGTSTDTQYF.

This clonotype was observed at least ten times. This beta chain is an unintended read in a library built for alpha chains; its size means little. The V and J genes are TRBV7-8 and TRBJ1-6, with 9 bases identical to TRBD1. CDR1 is SGHVS and CDR2 is FQNEAQ in the germline V gene. With 2 bases clipped from V and 9 bases from J, the junction kept 11 bases outside the gene matches. The CDR3 extends over 17 amino acids. CDR3 loop: CASSLKGQGPLGSPLHF. The CDR3 nucleotides are TGTGCCAGCAGCTTAAAGGGACAGGGCCCTCTCGGTTCACCCCTCCACTTT.

This clonotype was detected ten times or more. Within a library made for alpha chains, this beta chain is off target, and its count is uninformative. The chain joins TRBV7-8 to TRBJ1-2; 9 bases agree with TRBD1. The CDR3 has 16 amino acids. Germline V CDR1 and CDR2: SGHVS, FQNEAQ. V shed 5 bases and J 6 bases; nucleotides not matched to a gene: 13. The CDR3 loop reads CASSPAGTGKVDGYTF. The CDR3 nucleotides are TGTGCCAGCAGCCCTGCCGGGACAGGGAAGGTTGATGGCTACACCTTC.